This entry lists 8 T cell receptor beta chains sequenced from one sample in a study of T cells after yellow fever vaccination. MiXCR, run by TCRdb on the 5' RACE reads, gives a single entry per CDR3 protein. The data contain 500,000 to 650,000 distinct CDR3 sequences, approximately 13% of them singletons. Material: PBMCs, obtained on the day of the yellow fever booster vaccination. The receptors here all came from a man aged 30 to 39 who received the YFV17D yellow fever vaccine.

The chain combines TRBV20-1 with TRBJ2-1; 11 bases map to TRBD2. J lost 7 bases, V lost 7 bases, and 6 bases had no gene match. The germline V gene encodes CDR1 DFQATT and CDR2 SNEGSKA (reference sequence). The CDR3 consists of 13 residues. CDR3 nucleotide sequence: TGCAGTGTAGGACTAGCGGGCCAAAATGAGCAGTTCTTC. Residues: CSVGLAGQNEQFF.

The rearrangement uses TRBV12-3 or TRBV12-4 and TRBJ2-1, with 8 nucleotides matching TRBD1. This CDR3 spans 14 amino acids. Trimming removed 7 bases from V and 7 bases from J; junction bases left unmatched: 9. CDR3 in amino acids: CASTPPDRENEQFF. In DNA form, the CDR3 reads TGTGCCAGCACCCCTCCGGACAGGGAAAATGAGCAGTTCTTC.

This clonotype has just a few counts. The chain combines TRBV20-1 with TRBJ2-7, with D uncertain. CDR1 is DFQATT and CDR2 is SNEGSKA in the germline V gene (reference sequence). With 6 bases removed from V and 2 bases from J, the gap between germline ends came to 17 bases. The length of the CDR3 is 14 residues. The CDR3 DNA is TGCAGTGCCGTGTCTATGCGGCAGACCTACGAGCAGTACTTC. Its translation is CSAVSMRQTYEQYF.

This clonotype was seen more than once but under ten times. V is TRBV29-1 and J is TRBJ2-2; a possible D gene is TRBD1 (6 bases). The CDR3 length is 14 residues. The germline V gene has CDR1 SQVTM and CDR2 ANQGSEA. Trimming took off 5 bases at V and 0 bases at J, with 10 bases between the two ends. Written as DNA, the CDR3 is TGCAGCGTTACCGACAGGCCGAACACCGGGGAGCTGTTTTTT. Translated: CSVTDRPNTGELFF.

This clonotype has ten or more counts. V is TRBV5-1 and J is TRBJ2-5, with D possibly being TRBD2 (5 bases). CDR1 is SGHRS and CDR2 is YFSETQ in the germline V gene. Trimming cost V 4 bases and J 1 base, with 11 bases left between them. This CDR3 region has 14 residues. The CDR3, as DNA: TGCGCCAGCAGCCTTGAGCGGCCCCAAGAGACCCAGTACTTC. This sequence encodes CASSLERPQETQYF.

In this sample, this clonotype turned up a few times. The V and J genes are TRBV20-1 and TRBJ1-6; TRBD1 is a possible D gene (5 bases). Trimming took off 3 bases at V and 10 bases at J, with 19 bases between the two ends. The germline CDR1 and CDR2 sequences are DFQATT and SNEGSKA (reference sequence). The CDR3 totals 15 residues. The CDR3 loop reads CSASSGTHGGSPLHF. CDR3 bases: TGCAGTGCTAGTTCCGGGACCCATGGCGGCTCACCCCTCCACTTT.

In this sample, this clonotype turned up many times. This sequence joins TRBV20-1 and TRBJ2-1; D gene unclear. Germline lookup yields CDR1 DFQATT and CDR2 SNEGSKA (reference sequence). The V and J ends lost 0 bases and 10 bases respectively, with 1 base between them. The CDR3 has 9 amino acids. The CDR3 reads CSAREEQFF. The CDR3 nucleotides are TGCAGTGCTAGAGAGGAGCAGTTCTTC.

Many counts were recorded for this clonotype. The chain recombines TRBV11-2 with TRBJ2-3, with D possibly TRBD2 on 5 matching bases. Trimming stripped 1 base from V and 3 bases from J, with 14 bases between. Germline V gives CDR1 SGHAT, CDR2 FQNNGV. The CDR3 runs 16 residues. The CDR3 region is CASSLVGGSPTDTQYF. The CDR3 DNA reads TGTGCCAGCAGCTTAGTCGGCGGGTCCCCGACAGATACGCAGTATTTT.